This TCR beta chain comes out of a study of blood T cell repertoires in COVID-19. Assay used: immunoSEQ multiplex PCR; TCRdb lists only in-frame clones, some missing. The top ten clones hold approximately 5.1% of a sample with approximately 150,000 clones, more than 65% of them seen once. The germline gives CDR1 ENHRY, CDR2 SYGVKD. The CDR3 spans 15 residues. V lost 10 bases and J lost 9; bases outside the gene matches: 17. The sequence was collected from a woman in her 40s with acute COVID-19. The rearrangement links TRBV10-3 to TRBJ1-1; 10 nucleotides align to TRBD1. Sample: PBMCs or T cells enriched from blood (not recorded which). The CDR3 DNA follows: TGTGCCACGAGGTTTACTGGCGGACAGGGGGAACAAGCTTTCTTT. It encodes CATRFTGGQGEQAFF.